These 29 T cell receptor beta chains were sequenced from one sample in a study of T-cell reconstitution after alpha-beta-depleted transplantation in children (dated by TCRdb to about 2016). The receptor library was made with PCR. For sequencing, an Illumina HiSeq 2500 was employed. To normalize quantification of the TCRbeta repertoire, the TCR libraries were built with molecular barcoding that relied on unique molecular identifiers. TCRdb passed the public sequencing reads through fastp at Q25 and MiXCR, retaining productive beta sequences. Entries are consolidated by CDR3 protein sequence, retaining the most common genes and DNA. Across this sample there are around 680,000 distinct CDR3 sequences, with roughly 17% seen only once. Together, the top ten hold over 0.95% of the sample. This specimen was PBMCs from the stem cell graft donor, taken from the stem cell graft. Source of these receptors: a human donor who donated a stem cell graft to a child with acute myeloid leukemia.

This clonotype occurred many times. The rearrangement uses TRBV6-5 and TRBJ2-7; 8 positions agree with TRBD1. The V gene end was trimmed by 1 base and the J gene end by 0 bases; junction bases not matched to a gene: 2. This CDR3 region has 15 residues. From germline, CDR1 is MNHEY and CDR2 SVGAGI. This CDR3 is CASSYWTGTSYEQYF. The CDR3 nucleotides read TGTGCCAGCAGTTACTGGACAGGGACCTCCTACGAGCAGTACTTC.

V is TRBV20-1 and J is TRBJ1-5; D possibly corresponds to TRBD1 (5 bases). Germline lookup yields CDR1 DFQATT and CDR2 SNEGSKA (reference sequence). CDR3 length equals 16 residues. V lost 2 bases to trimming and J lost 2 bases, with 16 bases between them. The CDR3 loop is CSARPGYGRGNQPQHF. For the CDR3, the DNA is TGCAGTGCTAGACCAGGGTATGGTCGTGGCAATCAGCCCCAGCATTTT.

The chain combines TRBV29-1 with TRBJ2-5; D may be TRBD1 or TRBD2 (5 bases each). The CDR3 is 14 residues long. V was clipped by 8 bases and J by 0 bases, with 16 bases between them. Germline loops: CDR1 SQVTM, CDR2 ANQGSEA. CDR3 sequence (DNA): TGCAGCCTTAAGCCGGGACCCAACCAAGAGACCCAGTACTTC. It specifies CSLKPGPNQETQYF.

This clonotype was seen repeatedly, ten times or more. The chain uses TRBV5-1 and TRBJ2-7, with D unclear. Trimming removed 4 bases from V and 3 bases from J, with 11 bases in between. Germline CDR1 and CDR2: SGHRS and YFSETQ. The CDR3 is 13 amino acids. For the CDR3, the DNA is TGCGCCAGCAGCCCTGGAAGAGGCTACGAGCAGTACGTC. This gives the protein CASSPGRGYEQYV.

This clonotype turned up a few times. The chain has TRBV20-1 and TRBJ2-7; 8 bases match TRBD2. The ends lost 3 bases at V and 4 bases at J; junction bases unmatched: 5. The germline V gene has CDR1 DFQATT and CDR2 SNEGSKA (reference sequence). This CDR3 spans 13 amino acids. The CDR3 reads CSASGGARYEQYF. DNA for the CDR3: TGCAGTGCTAGCGGGGGGGCCCGTTACGAGCAGTACTTC.

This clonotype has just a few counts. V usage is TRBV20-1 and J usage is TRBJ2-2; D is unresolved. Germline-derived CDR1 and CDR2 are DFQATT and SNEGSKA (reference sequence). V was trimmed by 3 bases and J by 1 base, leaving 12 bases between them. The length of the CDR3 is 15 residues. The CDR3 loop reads CSASGQTLNTGELFF. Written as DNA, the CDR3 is TGCAGTGCTAGCGGGCAGACCTTGAACACCGGGGAGCTGTTTTTT.

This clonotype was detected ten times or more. The CDR3 DNA follows: TGTGCCAGCAGCTTAGTGCTCGATGAGCAGTTCTTC. It specifies CASSLVLDEQFF. V and J are TRBV7-2 and TRBJ2-1, with D unclear. Trimming took off 1 base at V and 8 bases at J, with 6 bases between the two ends. Germline V lookup: CDR1 SGHTA, CDR2 FQGNSA. The CDR3 has 12 residues. The whole variable domain, remainder taken from reference TRBV7-2 and TRBJ2-1, is GAGVSQSPSNKVTEKGKDVELRCDPISGHTALYWYRQSLGQGLEFLIYFQGNSAPDKSGLPSDRFSAERTGGSVSTLTIQRTQQEDSAVYLCASSLVLDEQFFGPGTRLTVL.

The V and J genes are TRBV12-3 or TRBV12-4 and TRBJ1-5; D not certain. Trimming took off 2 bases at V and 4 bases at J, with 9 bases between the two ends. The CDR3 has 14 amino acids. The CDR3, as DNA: TGTGCCAGCAGTTTAAGTAACTTAAATCAGCCCCAGCATTTT. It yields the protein CASSLSNLNQPQHF.

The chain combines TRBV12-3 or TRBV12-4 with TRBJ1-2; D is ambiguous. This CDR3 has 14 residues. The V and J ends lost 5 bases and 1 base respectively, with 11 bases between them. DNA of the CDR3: TGTGCCAGCAGTCCGGACCCCCTTAACTATGGCTACACCTTC. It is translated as CASSPDPLNYGYTF.

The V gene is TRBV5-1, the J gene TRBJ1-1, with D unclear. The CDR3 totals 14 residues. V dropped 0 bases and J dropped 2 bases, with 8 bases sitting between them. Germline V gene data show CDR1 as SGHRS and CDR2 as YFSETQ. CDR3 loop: CASSLAPANTEAFF. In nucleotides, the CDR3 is TGCGCCAGCAGCTTGGCTCCGGCCAACACTGAAGCTTTCTTT.

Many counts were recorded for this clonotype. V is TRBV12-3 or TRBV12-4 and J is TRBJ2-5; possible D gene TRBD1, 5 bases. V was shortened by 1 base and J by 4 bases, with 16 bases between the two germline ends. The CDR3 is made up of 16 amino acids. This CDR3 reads CASSLGAQGALETQYF. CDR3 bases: TGTGCCAGCAGTTTAGGAGCTCAGGGTGCCCTAGAGACCCAGTACTTC.

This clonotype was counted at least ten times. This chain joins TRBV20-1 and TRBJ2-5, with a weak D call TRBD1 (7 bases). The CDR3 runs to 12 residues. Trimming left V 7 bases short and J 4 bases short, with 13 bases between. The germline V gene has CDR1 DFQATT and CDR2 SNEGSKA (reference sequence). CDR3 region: CSGQGGGETQYF. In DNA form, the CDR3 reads TGCAGTGGGCAGGGGGGAGGAGAGACCCAGTACTTC.

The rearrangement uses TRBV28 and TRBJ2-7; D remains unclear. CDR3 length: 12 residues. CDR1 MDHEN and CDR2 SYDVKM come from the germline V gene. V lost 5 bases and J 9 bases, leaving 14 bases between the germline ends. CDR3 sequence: CASSLDGLAQYV. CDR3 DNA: TGTGCCAGCAGTCTGGACGGGTTGGCGCAGTACGTC.

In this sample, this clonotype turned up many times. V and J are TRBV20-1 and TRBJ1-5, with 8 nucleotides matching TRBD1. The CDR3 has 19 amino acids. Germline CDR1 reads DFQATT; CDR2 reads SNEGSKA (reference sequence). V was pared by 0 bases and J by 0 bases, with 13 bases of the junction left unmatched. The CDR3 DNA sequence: TGCAGTGCTAGAGATGGTAGTACAGGGGGGATTTATAGCAATCAGCCCCAGCATTTT. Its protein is CSARDGSTGGIYSNQPQHF.

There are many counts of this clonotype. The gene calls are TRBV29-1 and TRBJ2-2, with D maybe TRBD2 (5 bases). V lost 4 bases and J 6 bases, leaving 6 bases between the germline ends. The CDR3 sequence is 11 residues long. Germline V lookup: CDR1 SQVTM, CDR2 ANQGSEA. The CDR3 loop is CSVGGSGELFF. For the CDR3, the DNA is TGCAGCGTTGGAGGGTCCGGGGAGCTGTTTTTT.

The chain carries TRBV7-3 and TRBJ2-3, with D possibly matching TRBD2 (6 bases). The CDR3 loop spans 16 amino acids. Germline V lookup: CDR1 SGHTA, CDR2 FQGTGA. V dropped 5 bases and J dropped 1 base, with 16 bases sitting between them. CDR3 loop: CASSPQGWRGTDTQYF. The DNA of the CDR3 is TGTGCCAGCAGCCCTCAGGGTTGGAGGGGCACAGATACGCAGTATTTT.

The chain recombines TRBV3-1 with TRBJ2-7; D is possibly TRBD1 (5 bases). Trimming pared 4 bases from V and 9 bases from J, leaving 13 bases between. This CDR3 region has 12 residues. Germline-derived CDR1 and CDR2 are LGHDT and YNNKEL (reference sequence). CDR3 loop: CASSPDRVGQYF. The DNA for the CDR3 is TGTGCCAGCAGCCCAGACAGAGTCGGGCAGTACTTC.

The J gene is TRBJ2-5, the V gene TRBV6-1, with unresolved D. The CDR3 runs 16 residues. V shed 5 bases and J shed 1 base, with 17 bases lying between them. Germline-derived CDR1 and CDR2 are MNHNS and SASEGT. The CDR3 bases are TGTGCCAGCAGTACCACCACCCGGACGGTCCAAGAGACCCAGTACTTC. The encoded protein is CASSTTTRTVQETQYF.

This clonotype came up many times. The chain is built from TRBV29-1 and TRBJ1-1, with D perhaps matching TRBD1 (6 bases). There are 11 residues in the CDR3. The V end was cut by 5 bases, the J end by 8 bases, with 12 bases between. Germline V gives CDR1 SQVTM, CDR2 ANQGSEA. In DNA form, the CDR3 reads TGCAGCGTTACACGGACAGTCGAAGCTTTCTTT. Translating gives CSVTRTVEAFF.

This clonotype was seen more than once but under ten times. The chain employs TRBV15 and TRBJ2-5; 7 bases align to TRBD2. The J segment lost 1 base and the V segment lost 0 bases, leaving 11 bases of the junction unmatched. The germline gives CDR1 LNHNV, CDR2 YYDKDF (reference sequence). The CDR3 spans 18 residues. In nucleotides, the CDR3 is TGTGCCACCAGCAGAGAGGGACGGGTAGCGGGTCCCCAAGAGACCCAGTACTTC. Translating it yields CATSREGRVAGPQETQYF.

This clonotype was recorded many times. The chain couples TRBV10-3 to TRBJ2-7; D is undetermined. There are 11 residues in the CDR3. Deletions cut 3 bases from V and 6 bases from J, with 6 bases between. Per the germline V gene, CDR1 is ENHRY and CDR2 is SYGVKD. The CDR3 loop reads CAISDHLEQYF. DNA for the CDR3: TGTGCCATCAGTGACCACCTCGAGCAGTACTTC.

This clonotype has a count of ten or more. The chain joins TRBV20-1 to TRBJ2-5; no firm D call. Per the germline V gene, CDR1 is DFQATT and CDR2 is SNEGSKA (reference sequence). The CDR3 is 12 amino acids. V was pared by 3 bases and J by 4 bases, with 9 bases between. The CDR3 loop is CSASEWSETQYF. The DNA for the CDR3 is TGCAGTGCTAGCGAGTGGTCAGAGACCCAGTACTTC.

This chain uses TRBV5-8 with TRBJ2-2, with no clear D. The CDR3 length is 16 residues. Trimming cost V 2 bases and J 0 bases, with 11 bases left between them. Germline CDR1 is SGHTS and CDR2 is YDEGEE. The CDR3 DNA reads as TGTGCCAGCAGCTTCGGGCACAACGCGAACACCGGGGAGCTGTTTTTT. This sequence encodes CASSFGHNANTGELFF.

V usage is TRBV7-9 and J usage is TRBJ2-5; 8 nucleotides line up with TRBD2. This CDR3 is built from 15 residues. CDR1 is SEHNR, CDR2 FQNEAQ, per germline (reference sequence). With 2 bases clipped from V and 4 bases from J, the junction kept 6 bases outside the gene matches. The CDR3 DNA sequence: TGTGCCAGCAGCTTACGCGGGGGGCCTACAGAGACCCAGTACTTC. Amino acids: CASSLRGGPTETQYF.

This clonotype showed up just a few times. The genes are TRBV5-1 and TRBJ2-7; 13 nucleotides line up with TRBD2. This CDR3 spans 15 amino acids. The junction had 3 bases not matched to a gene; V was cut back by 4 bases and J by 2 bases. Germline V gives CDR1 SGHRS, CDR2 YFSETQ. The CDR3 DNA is TGCGCCAGCAGCGAGGGACTAGCGGGGACCTACGAGCAGTACTTC. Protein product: CASSEGLAGTYEQYF.

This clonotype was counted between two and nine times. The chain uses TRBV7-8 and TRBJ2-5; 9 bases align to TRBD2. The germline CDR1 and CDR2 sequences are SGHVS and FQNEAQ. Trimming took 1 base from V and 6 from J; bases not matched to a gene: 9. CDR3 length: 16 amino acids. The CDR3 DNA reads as TGTGCCAGCAGCTTAGTGGGCGGGGGGGCTCAAAAGACCCAGTACTTC. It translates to CASSLVGGGAQKTQYF.

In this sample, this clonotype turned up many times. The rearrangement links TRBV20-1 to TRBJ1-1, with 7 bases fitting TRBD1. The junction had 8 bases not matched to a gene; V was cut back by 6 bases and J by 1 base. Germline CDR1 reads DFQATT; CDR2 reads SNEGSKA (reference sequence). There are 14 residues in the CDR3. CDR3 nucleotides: TGCAGTGCCCATAATAACAGGGGGAACACTGAAGCTTTCTTT. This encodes CSAHNNRGNTEAFF.

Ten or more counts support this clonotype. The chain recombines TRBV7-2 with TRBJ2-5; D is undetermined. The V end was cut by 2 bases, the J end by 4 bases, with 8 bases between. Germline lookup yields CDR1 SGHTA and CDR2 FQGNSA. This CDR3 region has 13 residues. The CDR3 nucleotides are TGTGCCAGCAGCTTATTCCTTGGAGAGACCCAGTACTTC. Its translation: CASSLFLGETQYF.

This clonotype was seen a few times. Here the CDR3 DNA reads TGTGCCAGCAGTGACCTCGGGGCAACAGATACGCAGTATTTT. It encodes CASSDLGATDTQYF. This chain links TRBV25-1 with TRBJ2-3; the D gene could be TRBD1 or TRBD2 (5 bases each). The CDR3 is 14 amino acids. Germline CDR1 MGHDK, CDR2 SYGVNS. V was pared by 3 bases and J by 3 bases, with 10 bases between.